The 9 T cell receptor beta chains given below trace back to one sample, sequenced in a study of cytomegalovirus exposure and HLA in healthy donors. It was with 60 Vbeta and 13 Jbeta primers that the PCR ran. Here immunoSEQ multiplex PCR was the method, and the copy in TCRdb shows in-frame clones only, minus some. This sample's table reports over 45,000 clones. The sample was PBMCs. The receptors originated from a woman between 18 and 29 years old in good health and CMV-seronegative.

Written as DNA, the CDR3 is TGCGCCAGCAGCTTGGGAGATTACAATGAGCAGTTCTTC. This encodes CASSLGDYNEQFF. The gene calls are TRBV5-1 and TRBJ2-1; D ambiguous. V lost 0 bases to trimming and J lost 4 bases, with 5 bases between them. This CDR3 has 13 amino acids. Germline lookup yields CDR1 SGHRS and CDR2 YFSETQ.

The chain joins TRBV30 to TRBJ1-5; unclear D gene. This CDR3 comprises 12 residues. CDR1 and CDR2 from the germline V gene are GTSNPN and SVGIG (reference sequence). Deletions cut 1 base from V and 12 bases from J, with 13 bases between. The CDR3 DNA reads as TGTGCCTGGAGTGGCTCCGCAGAGGGCCAGCATTTT. This gives the protein CAWSGSAEGQHF.

V and J are TRBV11-2 and TRBJ2-7; the match to TRBD1 covers 9 bases. V lost 1 base to trimming and J lost 1 base; unmatched junction nucleotides: 5. The CDR3 length is 16 residues. Germline V gives CDR1 SGHAT, CDR2 FQNNGV. This chain's CDR3 is CASSLGVGTGSYEQYF. The CDR3 DNA reads TGTGCCAGCAGCTTAGGGGTAGGGACAGGGTCCTACGAGCAGTACTTC.

The chain recombines TRBV19 with TRBJ2-7, with D possibly matching TRBD2 (6 bases). The CDR3 loop spans 13 amino acids. The V gene's germline CDR1 is LNHDA and CDR2 SQIVND (reference sequence). V lost 5 bases and J 4 bases, leaving 12 bases between the germline ends. CDR3 protein: CASSWGGAYEQYF. The CDR3 nucleotides read TGTGCCAGTAGTTGGGGAGGAGCTTACGAGCAGTACTTC.

The V and J genes are TRBV6-5 and TRBJ2-7; the match to TRBD1 covers 7 bases. V dropped 6 bases and J dropped 0; count of bases not matched to a gene: 8. This CDR3 spans 15 amino acids. Germline V gives CDR1 MNHEY, CDR2 SVGAGI. The CDR3 sequence: CASRTQTGSSYEQYF. Written as DNA, the CDR3 is TGTGCCAGCAGAACCCAGACAGGGAGCTCCTACGAGCAGTACTTC.

CDR3 protein: CASSLPSGTDTQYF. CDR3 nucleotide sequence: TGTGCCAGCAGCTTGCCTTCGGGCACAGATACGCAGTATTTT. The gene calls are TRBV5-6 and TRBJ2-3; D gene ambiguous. CDR3 size: 14 residues. The ends were cut back, 1 base at V and 1 base at J, with 7 bases in the middle. Germline values: CDR1 SGHDT, CDR2 YYEEEE.

The rearrangement links TRBV5-6 to TRBJ2-7; tentatively, D is TRBD1 (5 bases). This CDR3 has 17 residues. Germline V gene lookup returns CDR1 SGHDT and CDR2 YYEEEE. V lost 0 bases to trimming and J lost 3 bases, with 19 bases between them. In DNA form, the CDR3 reads TGTGCCAGCAGCTTGGCCGGGCAGGGTCCTCCTTTCTACGAGCAGTACTTC. Its translation is CASSLAGQGPPFYEQYF.

The genes are TRBV12-5 and TRBJ2-2; 7 bases map to TRBD1. CDR1 and CDR2 (germline): LGHNT, FRNRAP. The CDR3 contains 15 residues. The V segment lost 2 bases and the J segment 10 bases; nucleotides outside the gene matches: 10. CDR3 loop: CASGLLRQGREELFF. DNA of the CDR3: TGTGCTAGTGGTTTGTTACGACAGGGTCGGGAGGAGCTGTTTTTT.

The rearrangement links TRBV6-1 to TRBJ1-5; 7 positions match TRBD1. Trimming removed 4 bases from V and 6 bases from J; junction bases left unmatched: 12. CDR1 and CDR2 from the germline V gene are MNHNS and SASEGT. The CDR3 consists of 16 residues. CDR3 loop: CASSGPYRGPAQPQHF. DNA of the CDR3: TGTGCCAGCAGTGGGCCCTACAGGGGTCCCGCTCAGCCCCAGCATTTT.